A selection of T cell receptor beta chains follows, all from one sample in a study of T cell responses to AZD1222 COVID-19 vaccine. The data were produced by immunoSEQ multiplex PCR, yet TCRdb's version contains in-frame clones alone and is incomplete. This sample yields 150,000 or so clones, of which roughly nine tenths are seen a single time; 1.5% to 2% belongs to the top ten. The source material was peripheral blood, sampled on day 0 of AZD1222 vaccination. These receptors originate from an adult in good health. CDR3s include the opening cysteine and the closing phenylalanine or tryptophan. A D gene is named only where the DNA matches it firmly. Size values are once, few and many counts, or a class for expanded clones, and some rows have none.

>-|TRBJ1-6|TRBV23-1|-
TGCGCCAGCAGTCAATCGGAGGGCCCGTATAATTCACCCCTCCACTTT
CASSQSEGPYNSPLHF
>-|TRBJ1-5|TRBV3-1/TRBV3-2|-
TGTGCCAGCAGCCTGGGCTGGGTCAATCAGCCCCAGCATTTT
CASSLGWVNQPQHF
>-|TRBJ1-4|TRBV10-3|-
TGTGCCATTCGTGGGGGTACTAATGAAAAACTGTTTTTT
CAIRGGTNEKLFF
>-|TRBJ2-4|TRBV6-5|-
TGTGCCAGCAGTTACGGCAGCAAGCGAAACATTCAGTACTTC
CASSYGSKRNIQYF
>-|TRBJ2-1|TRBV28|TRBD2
TGTGCCAGCAGCCCGAGAGGTAGCGGGAGGGACAATGAGCAGTTCTTC
CASSPRGSGRDNEQFF
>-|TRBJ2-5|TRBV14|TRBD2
TGTGCCAGCAGCCAAGGGGGACTAGCGGGAGCAGAGACCCAGTACTTC
CASSQGGLAGAETQYF
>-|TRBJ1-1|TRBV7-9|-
TGTGCCAGCAGCTTAGATTCGGGGAAGAACACTGAAGCTTTCTTT
CASSLDSGKNTEAFF
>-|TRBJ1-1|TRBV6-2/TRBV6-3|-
TGTGCCAGCAGTTCCGAGCGTAGGGGTTGGGCTTTCTTT
CASSSERRGWAFF
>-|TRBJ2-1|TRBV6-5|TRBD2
TGTGCCAGCAGTTCCGGGGGGGCCAGTAGGAATGAGCAGTTCTTC
CASSSGGASRNEQFF
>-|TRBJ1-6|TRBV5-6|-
TGTGCCAGCAGCTTGTGGGACGTAGTTAATTCACCCCTCCACTTT
CASSLWDVVNSPLHF
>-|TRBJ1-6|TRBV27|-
TGTGCCAGCAGTCCCCCGACGGGGAATTCACCCCTCCACTTT
CASSPPTGNSPLHF
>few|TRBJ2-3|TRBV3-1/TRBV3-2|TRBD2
TGTGCCAGCAGCCAAGAGCTTGTACTAGCGGCTAGCACAGATACGCAGTATTTT
CASSQELVLAASTDTQYF
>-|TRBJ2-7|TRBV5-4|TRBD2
TGTGCCAGCAGCTCTGGACTAGCGGGACGCGGCGAGCAGTACTTC
CASSSGLAGRGEQYF
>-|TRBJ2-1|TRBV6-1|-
TGTGCCAGCAGTGAAGCGTTCGGACACCAGTACAATGAGCAGTTCTTC
CASSEAFGHQYNEQFF
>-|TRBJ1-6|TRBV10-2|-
TGCGCCAGCAGTGAAAGGATTCAAAATAATTCACCCCTCCACTTT
CASSERIQNNSPLHF
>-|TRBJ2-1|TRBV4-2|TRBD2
TGTGCCAGCAGCCGAAGAGGTGACACTAGCGGGTCCTACAATGAGCAGTTCTTC
CASSRRGDTSGSYNEQFF
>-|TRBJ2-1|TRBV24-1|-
TGTGCCACCAGTGATTTCAAGGCAGGGGCTTACAATGAGCAGTTCTTC
CATSDFKAGAYNEQFF
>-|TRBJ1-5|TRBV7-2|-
TGTGCCAGCAGCTCCTCACAGGGCCTCGGGCAGCCCCAGCATTTT
CASSSSQGLGQPQHF
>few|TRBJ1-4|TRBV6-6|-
TGTGCCAGCAGTTACTCGGGAGGGACTGAAAAACTGTTTTTT
CASSYSGGTEKLFF
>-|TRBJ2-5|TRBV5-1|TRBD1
TGCGCCAGCAGCCCCACGGGACAGCGACTGGAGACCCAGTACTTC
CASSPTGQRLETQYF
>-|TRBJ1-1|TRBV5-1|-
TGCGCCAGCAGCTTGGGGGCAGGGTATGACACTGAAGCTTTCTTT
CASSLGAGYDTEAFF
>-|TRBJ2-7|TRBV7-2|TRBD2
TGTGCCAGCAGCGGTTTAGCGGGGGCCTACGAGCAGTACTTC
CASSGLAGAYEQYF
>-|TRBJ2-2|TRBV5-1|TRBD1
TGCGCCAGCAGCGACCTACCCCCCGGGACAGCCCTAACCGGGGAGCTGTTTTTT
CASSDLPPGTALTGELFF
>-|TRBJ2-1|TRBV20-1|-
TGCAGTGCTCCCGAGAGTAATGAGCAGTTCTTC
CSAPESNEQFF
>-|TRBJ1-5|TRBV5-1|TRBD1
TGCGCCAGCAGCTCTGGACAGGGGGGACAGCCCCAGCATTTT
CASSSGQGGQPQHF
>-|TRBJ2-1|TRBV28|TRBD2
TGTGCCAGCATAACTAGCGGGAGGCATGAGCAGTTCTTC
CASITSGRHEQFF
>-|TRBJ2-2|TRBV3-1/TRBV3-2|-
TGTGCCAGCAGGGTGGACAGGGAGCTGTTTTTT
CASRVDRELFF
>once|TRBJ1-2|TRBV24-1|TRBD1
TGTGCCACCAGTGGCGGGACAGGGTTTGGCTACACCTTC
CATSGGTGFGYTF
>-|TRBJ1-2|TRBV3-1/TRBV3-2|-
TGTGCCAGCAGCCTCTGGACAATCCCGGGGGGCTACACCTTC
CASSLWTIPGGYTF
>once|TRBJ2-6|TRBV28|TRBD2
TGTGCCAGCAGTAGTGTCGGGAGGGCGGTTGGGGCCAACGTCCTGACTTTC
CASSSVGRAVGANVLTF
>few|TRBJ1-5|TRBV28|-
TGTGCCAGCAGTTACGTAGCAGACAATCAGCCCCAGCATTTT
CASSYVADNQPQHF
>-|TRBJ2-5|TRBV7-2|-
TGTGCCAGCACGATAGGGACCGCACGAGAGACCCAGTACTTC
CASTIGTARETQYF
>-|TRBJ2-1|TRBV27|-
TGTGCCAGCAGTTACGGGAATTACAATGAGCAGTTCTTC
CASSYGNYNEQFF
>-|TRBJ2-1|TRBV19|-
TGTGCCAGTCGGACAGATCCGAGCTCCTACAATGAGCAGTTCTTC
CASRTDPSSYNEQFF
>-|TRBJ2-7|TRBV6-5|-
TGTGCCAGCAGTTATGAGAAGGGTCCAGGGTCCTACGAGCAGTACTTC
CASSYEKGPGSYEQYF
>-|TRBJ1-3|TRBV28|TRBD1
TGTGCCAGCAGTCCATATGGACAGGGAAGGTACACCATATATTTT
CASSPYGQGRYTIYF
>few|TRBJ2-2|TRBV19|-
TGTGCCACCACGCGGCAGGTTAACACCGGGGAGCTGTTTTTT
CATTRQVNTGELFF
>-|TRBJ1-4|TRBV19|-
TGTGCCAGTAGTACTCCGGGACACTTTAATGAAAAACTGTTTTTT
CASSTPGHFNEKLFF
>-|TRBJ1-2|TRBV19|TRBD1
TGTGCCAGTAGTCGGGACAGCCTCTATGGCTACACCTTC
CASSRDSLYGYTF
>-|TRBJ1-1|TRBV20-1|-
TGCAGTGCTAGTATGGGGTTCCTTGCGAACACTGAAGCTTTCTTT
CSASMGFLANTEAFF
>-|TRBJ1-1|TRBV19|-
TGTGCCAGTAGTACGGGTTTGAACACTGAAGCTTTCTTT
CASSTGLNTEAFF
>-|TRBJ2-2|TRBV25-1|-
TGTGCCAGCAGTAGTCCTACCGGGGAGCTGTTTTTT
CASSSPTGELFF
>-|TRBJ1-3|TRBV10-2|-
TGCGCCAGCAGCCCGACGGGGGGAAACACCATATATTTT
CASSPTGGNTIYF
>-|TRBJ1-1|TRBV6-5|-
TGTGCCAGCAAGCGGAGGACTGAAGCTTTCTTT
CASKRRTEAFF
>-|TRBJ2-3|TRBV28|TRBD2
TGTGCCAGCAGTTTAATAAGCTCCGGACTAGACCTCACAGATACGCAGTATTTT
CASSLISSGLDLTDTQYF
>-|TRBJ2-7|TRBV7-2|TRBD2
TGTGCCAGCAGCTACCTCGCTCCTAGCGGGAGAACCAGCTCCTACGAGCAGTACTTC
CASSYLAPSGRTSSYEQYF
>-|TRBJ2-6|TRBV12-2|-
TGTGCAAGTCGCACACTGGTAACTGGGGCCAACGTCCTGACTTTC
CASRTLVTGANVLTF
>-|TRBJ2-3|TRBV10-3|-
TGTGCCATCAGGGAGGGGCTGAGCACAGATACGCAGTATTTT
CAIREGLSTDTQYF